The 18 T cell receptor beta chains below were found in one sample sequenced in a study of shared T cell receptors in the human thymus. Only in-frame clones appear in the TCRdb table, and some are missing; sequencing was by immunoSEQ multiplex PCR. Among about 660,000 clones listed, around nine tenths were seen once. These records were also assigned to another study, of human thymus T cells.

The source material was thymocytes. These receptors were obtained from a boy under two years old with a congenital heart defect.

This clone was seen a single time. CDR3 nucleotides: TGCAGCGTCTCTTGGGGGTTGGGCCGGGGAGGAAATGAGCAGTTCTTC. Translating it yields CSVSWGLGRGGNEQFF. The V call is TRBV29-1, the J call TRBJ2-1; a possible D gene is TRBD2 (6 bases). The ends were cut back, 6 bases at V and 7 bases at J, with 25 bases in the middle. The CDR3 spans 16 residues. The V gene's germline CDR1 is SQVTM and CDR2 ANQGSEA.

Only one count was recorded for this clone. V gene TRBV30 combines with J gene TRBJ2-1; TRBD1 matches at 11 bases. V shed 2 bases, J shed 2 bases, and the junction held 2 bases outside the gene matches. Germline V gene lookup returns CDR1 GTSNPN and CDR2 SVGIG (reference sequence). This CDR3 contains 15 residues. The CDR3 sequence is CAWSTGQGAYNEQFF. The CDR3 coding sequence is TGTGCCTGGAGTACGGGACAGGGGGCCTACAATGAGCAGTTCTTC.

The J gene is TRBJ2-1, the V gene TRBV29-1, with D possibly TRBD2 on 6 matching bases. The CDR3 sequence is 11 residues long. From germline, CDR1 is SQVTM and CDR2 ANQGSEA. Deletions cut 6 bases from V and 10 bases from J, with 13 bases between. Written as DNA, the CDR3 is TGCAGCGTGGCGACTAGTGGGGAGCAGTTCTTC. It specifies CSVATSGEQFF.

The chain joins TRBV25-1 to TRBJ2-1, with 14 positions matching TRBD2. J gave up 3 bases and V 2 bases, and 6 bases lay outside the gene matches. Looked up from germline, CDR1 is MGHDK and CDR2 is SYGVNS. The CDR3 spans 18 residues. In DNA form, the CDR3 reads TGTGCCAGCAGTGAAGGACTAGCGGGAGGTGGAATCTACAATGAGCAGTTCTTC. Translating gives CASSEGLAGGGIYNEQFF.

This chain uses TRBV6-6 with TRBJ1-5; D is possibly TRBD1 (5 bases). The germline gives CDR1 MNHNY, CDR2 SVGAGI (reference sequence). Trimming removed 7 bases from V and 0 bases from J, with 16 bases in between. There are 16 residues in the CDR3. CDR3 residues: CASTHGGIYSNQPQHF. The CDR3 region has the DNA TGTGCCAGCACCCACGGGGGGATCTATAGCAATCAGCCCCAGCATTTT.

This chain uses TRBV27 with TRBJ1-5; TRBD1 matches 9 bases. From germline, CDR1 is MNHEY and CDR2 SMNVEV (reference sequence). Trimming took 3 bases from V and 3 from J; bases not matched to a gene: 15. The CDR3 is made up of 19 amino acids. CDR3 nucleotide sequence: TGTGCCAGCAGTTTCTACCGGGACAGGGTCGGTCGGGACAATCAGCCCCAGCATTTT. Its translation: CASSFYRDRVGRDNQPQHF.

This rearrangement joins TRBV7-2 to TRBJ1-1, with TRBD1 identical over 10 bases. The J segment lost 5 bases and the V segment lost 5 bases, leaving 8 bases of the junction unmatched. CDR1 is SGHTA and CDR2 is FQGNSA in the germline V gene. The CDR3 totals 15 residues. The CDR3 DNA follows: TGTGCCAGCAGCCCCCGACAGGGGGCAGGGACTGAAGCTTTCTTT. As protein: CASSPRQGAGTEAFF.

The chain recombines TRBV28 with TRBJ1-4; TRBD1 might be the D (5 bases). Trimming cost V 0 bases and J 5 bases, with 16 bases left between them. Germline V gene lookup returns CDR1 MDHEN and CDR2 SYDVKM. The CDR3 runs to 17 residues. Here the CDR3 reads CASSLCPPGQLNEKLFF. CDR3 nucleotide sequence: TGTGCCAGCAGTTTATGCCCTCCCGGACAACTCAATGAAAAACTGTTTTTT.

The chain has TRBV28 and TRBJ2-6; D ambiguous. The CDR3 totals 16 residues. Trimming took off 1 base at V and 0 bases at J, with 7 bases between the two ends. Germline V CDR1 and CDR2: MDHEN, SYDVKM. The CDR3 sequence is CASSLLAPSGANVLTF. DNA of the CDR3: TGTGCCAGCAGTTTATTGGCCCCCTCTGGGGCCAACGTCCTGACTTTC.

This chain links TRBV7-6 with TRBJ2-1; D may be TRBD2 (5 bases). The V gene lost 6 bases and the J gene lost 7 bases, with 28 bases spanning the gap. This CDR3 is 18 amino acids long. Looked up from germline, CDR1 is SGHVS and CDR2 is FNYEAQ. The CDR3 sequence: CASSFPPGRGIGQNEQFF. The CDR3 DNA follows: TGTGCCAGCAGTTTCCCCCCCGGACGGGGAATCGGTCAGAATGAGCAGTTCTTC.

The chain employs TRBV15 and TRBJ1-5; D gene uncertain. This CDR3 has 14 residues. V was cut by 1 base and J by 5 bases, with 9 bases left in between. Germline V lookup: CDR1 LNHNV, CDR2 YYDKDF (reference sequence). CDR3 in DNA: TGTGCCACCAGCAGAGTGGGCCAGGATCAGCCCCAGCATTTT. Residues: CATSRVGQDQPQHF. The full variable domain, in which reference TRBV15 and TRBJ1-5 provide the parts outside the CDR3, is DAMVIQNPRYQVTQFGKPVTLSCSQTLNHNVMYWYQQKSSQAPKLLFHYYDKDFNNEADTPDNFQSRRPNTSFCFLDIRSPGLGDTAMYLCATSRVGQDQPQHFGDGTRLSIL.

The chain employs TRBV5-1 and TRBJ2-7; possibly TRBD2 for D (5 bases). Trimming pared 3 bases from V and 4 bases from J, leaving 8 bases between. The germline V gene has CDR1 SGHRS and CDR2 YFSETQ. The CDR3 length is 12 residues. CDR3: CASSSPGYEQYF. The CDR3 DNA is TGCGCCAGCAGCTCTCCGGGGTACGAGCAGTACTTC.

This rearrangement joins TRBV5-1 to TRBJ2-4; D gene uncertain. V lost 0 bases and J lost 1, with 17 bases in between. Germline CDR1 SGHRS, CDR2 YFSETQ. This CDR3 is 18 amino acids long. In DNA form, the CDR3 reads TGCGCCAGCAGCTTGGGACGTCTAAAGCGACGGGCCAAAAACATTCAGTACTTC. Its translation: CASSLGRLKRRAKNIQYF.

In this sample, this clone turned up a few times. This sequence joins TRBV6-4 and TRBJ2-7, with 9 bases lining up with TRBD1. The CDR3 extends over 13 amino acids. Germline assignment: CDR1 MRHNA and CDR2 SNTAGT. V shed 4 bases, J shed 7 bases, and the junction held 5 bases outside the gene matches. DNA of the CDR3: TGTGCCAGCAGTGTACGACAGGGGGATGAGCAGTACTTC. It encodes CASSVRQGDEQYF.

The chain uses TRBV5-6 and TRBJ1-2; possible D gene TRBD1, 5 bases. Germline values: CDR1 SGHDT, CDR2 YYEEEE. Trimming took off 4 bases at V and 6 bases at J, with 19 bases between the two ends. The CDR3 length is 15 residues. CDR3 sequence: CASSVVGGVGDGYTF. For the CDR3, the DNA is TGTGCCAGCAGCGTGGTTGGGGGGGTAGGTGATGGCTACACCTTC.

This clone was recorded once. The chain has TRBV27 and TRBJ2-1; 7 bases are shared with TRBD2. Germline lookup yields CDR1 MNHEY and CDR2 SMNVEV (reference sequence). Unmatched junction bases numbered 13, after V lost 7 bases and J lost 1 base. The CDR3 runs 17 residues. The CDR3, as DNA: TGTGCCAGCAATCCATCGGCGGAGCGGGATTCCTACAATGAGCAGTTCTTC. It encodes CASNPSAERDSYNEQFF.

The CDR3 sequence is CASSMGLALSTSYEQYF. The CDR3 coding sequence is TGTGCCAGTAGTATGGGGCTAGCGCTATCCACCTCCTACGAGCAGTACTTC. The rearrangement uses TRBV19 and TRBJ2-7; perhaps TRBD2 as D (6 bases). From germline, CDR1 is LNHDA and CDR2 SQIVND (reference sequence). V was pared by 3 bases and J by 0 bases, with 18 bases between. This CDR3 region has 17 residues.

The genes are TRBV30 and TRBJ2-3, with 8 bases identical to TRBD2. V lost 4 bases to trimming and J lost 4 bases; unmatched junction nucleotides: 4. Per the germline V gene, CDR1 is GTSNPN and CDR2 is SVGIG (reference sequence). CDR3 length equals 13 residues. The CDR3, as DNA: TGTGCCTGGACCGGGCGGGGGGCAGATACGCAGTATTTT. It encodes CAWTGRGADTQYF.